The 25 T cell receptor beta chains below were found in one sample sequenced in a study of human T cells and chemical hapten exposure. As for time point: patch test 1, 2 weeks after DPC sensitization. As to treatment: therapeutic diphenylcyclopropenone sensitization with weekly scalp DPC. One entry per CDR3 protein, called by TCRdb with MiXCR from the RACE reads. This sample yields roughly 120,000 distinct CDR3 sequences, of which 9.5% to 13% are seen a single time; 1.2% to 1.5% belongs to the top ten. This specimen consisted of whole blood, obtained in connection with sensitization to the hapten diphenylcyclopropenone (DPC). These receptors came from a woman aged 45-59 years with alopecia areata. Some clones in this sample may be carry-over from other donors' samples.

This clonotype was observed a handful of times. The chain uses TRBV27 and TRBJ1-2; D not certain. Between the trimmed V and J ends, which lost 6 bases and 3 bases, there was a span of 11 bases. Germline V gives CDR1 MNHEY, CDR2 SMNVEV (reference sequence). This CDR3 contains 13 residues. The CDR3 DNA reads as TGTGCCAGCAGCCCGGCCGCCCACTATGGCTACACCTTC. Translated, it gives CASSPAAHYGYTF.

This clonotype has at least ten counts. The V and J genes are TRBV12-3 or TRBV12-4 and TRBJ2-7, with unresolved D. CDR3 length: 12 amino acids. V was cut by 4 bases and J by 2 bases, with 6 bases left in between. The CDR3 DNA reads as TGTGCCAGCAGTTCTCGGACCTACGAGCAGTACTTC. Protein: CASSSRTYEQYF.

The rearrangement joins TRBV18 to TRBJ1-3; 8 positions agree with TRBD1. V lost 5 bases, J lost 0 bases, and 9 bases stayed unmatched. The CDR3 has 17 residues. From germline, CDR1 is KGHSH and CDR2 LQKENI. CDR3 nucleotides: TGTGCCAGCTCATCTTGGACAGGGAAAGACTCTGGAAACACCATATATTTT. Protein: CASSSWTGKDSGNTIYF.

The chain has TRBV29-1 and TRBJ1-5, with TRBD1 matching 7 bases. Germline CDR1 SQVTM, CDR2 ANQGSEA. The CDR3 consists of 14 residues. Trimming cost V 4 bases and J 5 bases; bases outside gene matches: 8. The CDR3 loop is CSVGPRDSYQPQHF. In DNA, the CDR3 is TGCAGCGTTGGCCCCCGGGACAGCTATCAGCCCCAGCATTTT.

V is TRBV29-1 and J is TRBJ2-7; D unresolved. CDR3 size: 11 residues. V lost 7 bases, J lost 3 bases, and 10 bases lay in between. Per the germline V gene, CDR1 is SQVTM and CDR2 is ANQGSEA. The DNA of the CDR3 is TGCAGCGCCCGGTGGGGCTACGAGCAGTACTTC. This translates into CSARWGYEQYF.

The chain uses TRBV19 and TRBJ1-4; TRBD1 might be the D (5 bases). The CDR3 sequence is 15 residues long. Germline V lookup: CDR1 LNHDA, CDR2 SQIVND (reference sequence). Trimming removed 6 bases at V and 6 bases at J, with 17 bases between. The CDR3 here is CASSPLGAFYEKLFF. For the CDR3, the DNA is TGTGCCAGTAGCCCCCTCGGGGCTTTTTATGAAAAACTGTTTTTT.

This clonotype was detected a few times. The V and J genes are TRBV11-3 and TRBJ2-1; 8 bases are shared with TRBD2. CDR1 is SGHNT, CDR2 YENEEA, per germline. The V segment lost 5 bases and the J segment 5 bases; nucleotides outside the gene matches: 11. The CDR3 is 16 amino acids. The CDR3 region is CASSAGGAAPNNEQFF. The CDR3 DNA follows: TGTGCCAGCAGCGCCGGGGGGGCGGCTCCCAACAATGAGCAGTTCTTC.

A few counts support this clonotype. This chain joins TRBV6-5 and TRBJ1-2; possible D gene TRBD1, 5 bases. The V and J ends lost 8 bases and 4 bases respectively, with 14 bases between them. The germline CDR1 and CDR2 sequences are MNHEY and SVGAGI. There are 13 residues in the CDR3. The CDR3 DNA is TGTGCCAGCTACCAGGGAGCTAGCTATGGCTACACCTTC. It yields the protein CASYQGASYGYTF.

This clonotype was seen at least ten times. The V gene is TRBV20-1, the J gene TRBJ2-4, with TRBD1 matching 7 bases. This CDR3 has 13 amino acids. Germline V gives CDR1 DFQATT, CDR2 SNEGSKA (reference sequence). Germline trimming cut 4 bases from V and 7 bases from J; bases unmatched to any gene: 7. The CDR3 sequence is CSATGGVSNIQYF. The CDR3 coding sequence is TGCAGTGCTACAGGGGGTGTGTCGAACATTCAGTACTTC.

This clonotype showed up many times. The rearrangement joins TRBV12-3 or TRBV12-4 to TRBJ2-1; maybe TRBD2 (5 bases). The CDR3 totals 13 residues. The V end lost 1 base, the J end lost 7 bases, and 8 bases lay between the germline ends. In nucleotides, the CDR3 is TGTGCCAGCAGTTTAGGTAGCGCGAATGAGCAGTTCTTC. It specifies CASSLGSANEQFF.

This chain joins TRBV18 and TRBJ1-1, with 7 positions matching TRBD1. Per the germline V gene, CDR1 is KGHSH and CDR2 is LQKENI. The V segment lost 8 bases and the J segment 2 bases; nucleotides outside the gene matches: 5. The CDR3 is made up of 13 amino acids. CDR3 coding DNA: TGTGCCAGCCTCGGGACAGCCAACACTGAAGCTTTCTTT. Protein: CASLGTANTEAFF.

The sample holds a few counts of this clonotype. This rearrangement joins TRBV6-6 to TRBJ2-2; possibly TRBD1 for D (7 bases). CDR3 length equals 16 residues. Per germline, CDR1 MNHNY and CDR2 SVGAGI (reference sequence). V was pared by 5 bases and J by 4 bases, with 17 bases between. The CDR3 sequence is CASSRRQGSGTGELFF. CDR3 in DNA: TGTGCCAGCAGTCGTCGACAGGGTAGCGGCACCGGGGAGCTGTTTTTT.

The chain employs TRBV29-1 and TRBJ2-1; D ambiguous. The germline V gene has CDR1 SQVTM and CDR2 ANQGSEA. The germline V and J ends were trimmed by 6 bases and 0 bases, with 12 bases remaining between them. The CDR3 is 14 amino acids. The chain's CDR3 is CSVDDPHSYNEQFF. The CDR3 DNA is TGCAGCGTCGATGACCCACACTCCTACAATGAGCAGTTCTTC.

This clonotype has a handful of counts. The CDR3 DNA reads TGTGCCAGCAGCCACCAATGGGCGGACAGGGCCTACGAGCAGTACTTC. Its protein product is CASSHQWADRAYEQYF. The V gene is TRBV14, the J gene TRBJ2-7, with 8 bases that match TRBD1. The junction had 9 bases not matched to a gene; V was cut back by 3 bases and J by 2 bases. CDR1 is SGHDN and CDR2 is FVKESK in the germline V gene. The CDR3 length is 16 residues.

This chain uses TRBV19 with TRBJ1-5; TRBD1 aligns across 7 bases. CDR1 is LNHDA, CDR2 SQIVND, per germline (reference sequence). The CDR3 sequence is 13 residues long. V was clipped by 7 bases and J by 5 bases; unmatched bases: 5. The DNA for the CDR3 is TGTGCCAGTACCGACAGGGCTCATCAGCCCCAGCATTTT. As protein: CASTDRAHQPQHF.

J is TRBJ2-7 and V is TRBV4-1; D may be TRBD2 (6 bases). Germline-derived CDR1 and CDR2 are MGHRA and YSYEKL. The CDR3 contains 13 residues. The V gene lost 3 bases and the J gene lost 7 bases, with 13 bases spanning the gap. As DNA, the CDR3 is TGCGCCAGCAGCCAGGGCGGGGAGTTTGAGCAGTACTTC. Protein product: CASSQGGEFEQYF.

Many counts were recorded for this clonotype. The chain links TRBV7-2 to TRBJ2-3, with a tentative D call TRBD2 (6 bases). This CDR3 has 16 amino acids. Between the trimmed V and J ends, which lost 5 bases and 3 bases, there was a span of 18 bases. Germline V gene data show CDR1 as SGHTA and CDR2 as FQGNSA. CDR3 sequence (DNA): TGTGCCAGCAGCCCACTGGGCGGGGCTAAAACAGATACGCAGTATTTT. Its protein is CASSPLGGAKTDTQYF.

This clonotype occurred a few times. The chain employs TRBV11-3 and TRBJ1-6; D is ambiguous. CDR3 length: 13 amino acids. V lost 2 bases, J lost 10 bases, and 9 bases lay in between. Germline loops: CDR1 SGHNT, CDR2 YENEEA. The CDR3 loop reads CASSLSARSPLHF. CDR3 DNA: TGTGCCAGCAGCTTATCCGCGAGGTCACCCCTCCACTTT.

This clonotype was picked up many times. The rearrangement joins TRBV7-9 to TRBJ1-2; 7 bases line up with TRBD1. CDR1 SEHNR and CDR2 FQNEAQ come from the germline V gene (reference sequence). CDR3 length: 14 residues. V was clipped by 6 bases and J by 11 bases; unmatched bases: 15. The CDR3 region has the DNA TGTGCCAGCAGTCTCCTTACCGGGACAGAGCCTTACACCTTC. It specifies CASSLLTGTEPYTF.

The table lists this clonotype with a few counts. The chain has TRBV20-1 and TRBJ2-1; D gene uncertain. The V and J ends lost 5 bases and 4 bases respectively, with 6 bases between them. The CDR3 length is 11 residues. Germline assignment: CDR1 DFQATT and CDR2 SNEGSKA (reference sequence). CDR3 DNA: TGCAGTGCTGAACCTTACAATGAGCAGTTCTTC. Translation gives CSAEPYNEQFF.

The chain joins TRBV3-1 to TRBJ1-1, with D uncertain. Trimming left V 1 base short and J 3 bases short, with 18 bases between. CDR1 is LGHDT, CDR2 YNNKEL, per germline (reference sequence). This CDR3 spans 17 amino acids. CDR3 DNA: TGTGCCAGCAGCCAAGCGCCCCCCAGGACCAGCGACACTGAAGCTTTCTTT. As protein: CASSQAPPRTSDTEAFF. The full variable domain, completed using reference TRBV3-1 and TRBJ1-1, is DTAVSQTPKYLVTQMGNDKSIKCEQNLGHDTMYWYKQDSKKFLKIMFSYNNKELIINETVPNRFSPKSPDKAHLNLHINSLELGDSAVYFCASSQAPPRTSDTEAFFGQGTRLTVV.

There are many counts of this clonotype. The rearrangement links TRBV12-3 or TRBV12-4 to TRBJ2-3, with D possibly TRBD2 on 5 matching bases. CDR3 length: 12 residues. V shed 7 bases and J shed 5 bases, with 10 bases lying between them. CDR3 bases: TGTGCCAGCAACGGGAACGGAGATACGCAGTATTTT. It encodes CASNGNGDTQYF.

This clonotype came up many times. The V and J genes are TRBV11-2 and TRBJ2-7; either TRBD1 or TRBD2 may supply D (5 bases each). CDR1 is SGHAT and CDR2 is FQNNGV in the germline V gene. The CDR3 runs to 14 residues. With 5 bases removed from V and 13 bases from J, the gap between germline ends came to 24 bases. DNA of the CDR3: TGTGCCAGCAGCGGTCCAGGGACGGCGGGCTCGGGTTACTTC. As protein: CASSGPGTAGSGYF.

V is TRBV18 and J is TRBJ2-7; D is undetermined. Germline V gives CDR1 KGHSH, CDR2 LQKENI. Trimming shortened V by 2 bases and J by 3 bases, and 8 bases separated the two germline ends. CDR3 length: 13 residues. DNA for the CDR3: TGTGCCAGCTCACCAAACGGCCTCTACGAGCAGTACTTC. It encodes CASSPNGLYEQYF. The full variable domain, in which reference TRBV18 and TRBJ2-7 provide the parts outside the CDR3, is NAGVMQNPRHLVRRRGQEARLRCSPMKGHSHVYWYRQLPEEGLKFMVYLQKENIIDESGMPKERFSAEFPKEGPSILRIQQVVRGDSAAYFCASSPNGLYEQYFGPGTRLTVT.

There are a few counts of this clonotype. The chain uses TRBV7-2 and TRBJ1-6, with unresolved D. This CDR3 contains 13 residues. V shed 3 bases and J shed 14 bases, with 14 bases lying between them. The V gene's germline CDR1 is SGHTA and CDR2 FQGNSA. The CDR3 loop reads CASSFSGMGTLHF. DNA for the CDR3: TGTGCCAGCAGCTTTTCTGGGATGGGGACCCTCCACTTT.